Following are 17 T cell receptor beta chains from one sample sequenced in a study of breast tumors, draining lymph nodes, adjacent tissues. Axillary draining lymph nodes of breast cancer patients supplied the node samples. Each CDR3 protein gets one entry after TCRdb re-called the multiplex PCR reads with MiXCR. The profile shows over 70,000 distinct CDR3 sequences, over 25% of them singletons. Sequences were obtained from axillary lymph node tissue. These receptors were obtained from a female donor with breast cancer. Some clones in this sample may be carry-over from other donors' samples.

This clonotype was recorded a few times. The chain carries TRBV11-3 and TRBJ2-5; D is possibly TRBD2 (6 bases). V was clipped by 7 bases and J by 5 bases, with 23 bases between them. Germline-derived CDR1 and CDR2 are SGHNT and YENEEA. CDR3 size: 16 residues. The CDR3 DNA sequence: TGTGCCAGCAACTTTTACGGGACGGCGGCGGGGGAGACCCAGTACTTC. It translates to CASNFYGTAAGETQYF. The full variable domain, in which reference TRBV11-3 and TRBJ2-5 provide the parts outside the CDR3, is EAGVVQSPRYKIIEKKQPVAFWCNPISGHNTLYWYLQNLGQGPELLIRYENEEAVDDSQLPKDRFSAERLKGVDSTLKIQPAELGDSAVYLCASNFYGTAAGETQYFGPGTRLLVL.

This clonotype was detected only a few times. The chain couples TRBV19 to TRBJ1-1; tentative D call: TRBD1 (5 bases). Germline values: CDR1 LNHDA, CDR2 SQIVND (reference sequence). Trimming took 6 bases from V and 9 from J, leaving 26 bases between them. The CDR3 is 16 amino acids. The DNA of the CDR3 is TGTGCCAGTAGGGGGGGAAAAGTCCAGGGCGAACTAAAAGCTTTCTTT. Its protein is CASRGGKVQGELKAFF.

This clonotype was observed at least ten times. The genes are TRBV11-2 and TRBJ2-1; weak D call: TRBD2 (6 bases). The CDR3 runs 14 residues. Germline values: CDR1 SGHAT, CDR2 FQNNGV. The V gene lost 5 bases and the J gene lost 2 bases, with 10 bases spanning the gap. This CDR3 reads CASSPGTAYNEQFF. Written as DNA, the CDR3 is TGTGCCAGCAGCCCGGGGACTGCCTACAATGAGCAGTTCTTC.

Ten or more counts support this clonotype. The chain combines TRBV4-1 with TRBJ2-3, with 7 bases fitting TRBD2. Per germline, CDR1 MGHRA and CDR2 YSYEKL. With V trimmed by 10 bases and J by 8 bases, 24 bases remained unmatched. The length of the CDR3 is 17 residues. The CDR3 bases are TGCGCCACCTATTCAGGGTCCCAGCGGGGCCAAGTGGGTACGCAGTATTTT. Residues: CATYSGSQRGQVGTQYF.

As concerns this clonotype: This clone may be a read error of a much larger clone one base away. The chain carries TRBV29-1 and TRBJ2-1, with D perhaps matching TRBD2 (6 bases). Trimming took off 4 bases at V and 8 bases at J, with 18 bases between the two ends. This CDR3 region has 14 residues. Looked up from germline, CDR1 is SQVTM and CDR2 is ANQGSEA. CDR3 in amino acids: CSVVCYLGEDEQFF. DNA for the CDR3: TGCAGCGTTGTTTGCTACTTAGGGGAGGATGAGCAGTTCTTC.

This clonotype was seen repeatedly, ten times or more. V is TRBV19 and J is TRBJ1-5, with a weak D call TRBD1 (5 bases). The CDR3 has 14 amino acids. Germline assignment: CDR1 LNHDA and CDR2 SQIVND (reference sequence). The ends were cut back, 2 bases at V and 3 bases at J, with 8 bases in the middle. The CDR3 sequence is CASSIMDTNQPQHF. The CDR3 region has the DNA TGTGCCAGTAGTATAATGGACACCAATCAGCCCCAGCATTTT.

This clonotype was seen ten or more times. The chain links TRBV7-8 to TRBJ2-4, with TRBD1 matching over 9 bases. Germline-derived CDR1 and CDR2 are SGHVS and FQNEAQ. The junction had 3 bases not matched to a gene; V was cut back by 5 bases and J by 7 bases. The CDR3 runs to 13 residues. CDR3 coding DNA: TGTGCCAGCAGCACCGGACAGGGGAACATTCAGTACTTC. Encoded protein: CASSTGQGNIQYF.

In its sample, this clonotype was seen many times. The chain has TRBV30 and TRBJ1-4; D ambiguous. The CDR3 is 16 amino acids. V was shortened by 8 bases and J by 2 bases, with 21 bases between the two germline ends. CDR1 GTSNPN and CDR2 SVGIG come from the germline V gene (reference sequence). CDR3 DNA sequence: TGTGCCGCCCGTCAAGTGCGGGCTGGGACTAATGAAAAACTGTTTTTT. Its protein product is CAARQVRAGTNEKLFF.

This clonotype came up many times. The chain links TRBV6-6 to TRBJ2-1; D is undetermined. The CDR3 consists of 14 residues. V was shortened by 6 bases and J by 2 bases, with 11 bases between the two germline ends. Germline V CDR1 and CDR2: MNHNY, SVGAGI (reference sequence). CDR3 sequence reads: CASSPANAYNEQFF. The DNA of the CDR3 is TGTGCCAGCAGCCCCGCTAACGCCTACAATGAGCAGTTCTTC.

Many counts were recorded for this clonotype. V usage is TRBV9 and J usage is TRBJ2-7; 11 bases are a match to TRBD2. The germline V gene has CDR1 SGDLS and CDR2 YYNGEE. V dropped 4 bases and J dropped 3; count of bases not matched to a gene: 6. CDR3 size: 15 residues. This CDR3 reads CASSPLTSGSYEQYF. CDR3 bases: TGTGCCAGCAGCCCACTAACTAGCGGGAGCTACGAGCAGTACTTC.

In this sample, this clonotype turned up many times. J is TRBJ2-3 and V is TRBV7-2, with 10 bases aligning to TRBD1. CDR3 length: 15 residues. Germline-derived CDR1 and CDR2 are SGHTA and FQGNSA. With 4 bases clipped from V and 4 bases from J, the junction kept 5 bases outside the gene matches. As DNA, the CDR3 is TGTGCCAGCAGCTCCACCGGGACAGGGGCAGATACGCAGTATTTT. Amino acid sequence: CASSSTGTGADTQYF. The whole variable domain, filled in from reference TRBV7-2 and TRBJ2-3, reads GAGVSQSPSNKVTEKGKDVELRCDPISGHTALYWYRQSLGQGLEFLIYFQGNSAPDKSGLPSDRFSAERTGGSVSTLTIQRTQQEDSAVYLCASSSTGTGADTQYFGPGTRLTVL.

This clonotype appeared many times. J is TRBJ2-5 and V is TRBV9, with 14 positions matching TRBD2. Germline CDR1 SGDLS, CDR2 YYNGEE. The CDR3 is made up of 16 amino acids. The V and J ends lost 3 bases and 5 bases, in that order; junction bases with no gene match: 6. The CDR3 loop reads CASSETSGRAAETQYF. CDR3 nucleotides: TGTGCCAGCAGCGAGACTAGCGGGAGGGCCGCGGAGACCCAGTACTTC.

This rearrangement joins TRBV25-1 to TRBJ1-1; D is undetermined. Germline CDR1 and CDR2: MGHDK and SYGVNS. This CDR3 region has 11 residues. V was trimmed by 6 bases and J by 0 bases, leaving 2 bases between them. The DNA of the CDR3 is TGTGCCAGCAGGGTGAACACTGAAGCTTTCTTT. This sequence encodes CASRVNTEAFF.

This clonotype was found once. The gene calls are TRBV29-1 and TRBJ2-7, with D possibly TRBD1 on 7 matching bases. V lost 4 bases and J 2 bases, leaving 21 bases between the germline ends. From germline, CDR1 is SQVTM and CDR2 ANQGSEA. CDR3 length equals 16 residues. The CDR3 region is CSVVGGPDRSAYEQYF. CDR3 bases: TGCAGCGTTGTGGGGGGACCGGACAGGTCCGCCTACGAGCAGTACTTC.

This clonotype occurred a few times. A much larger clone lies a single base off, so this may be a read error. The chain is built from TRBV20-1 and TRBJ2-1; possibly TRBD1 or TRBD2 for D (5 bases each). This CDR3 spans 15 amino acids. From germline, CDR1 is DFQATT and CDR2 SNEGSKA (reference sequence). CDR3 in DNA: TGCAGCGGGGCCGCGACGGGCCTTTTCTCCAATGAGCAGTTCTTC. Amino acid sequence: CSGAATGLFSNEQFF.

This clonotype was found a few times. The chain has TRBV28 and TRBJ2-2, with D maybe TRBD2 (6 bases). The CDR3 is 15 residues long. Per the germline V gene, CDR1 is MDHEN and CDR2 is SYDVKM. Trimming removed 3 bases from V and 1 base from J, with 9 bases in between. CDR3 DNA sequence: TGTGCCAGCAGTTTCCGGGGGATGAACACCGGGGAGCTGTTTTTT. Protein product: CASSFRGMNTGELFF.

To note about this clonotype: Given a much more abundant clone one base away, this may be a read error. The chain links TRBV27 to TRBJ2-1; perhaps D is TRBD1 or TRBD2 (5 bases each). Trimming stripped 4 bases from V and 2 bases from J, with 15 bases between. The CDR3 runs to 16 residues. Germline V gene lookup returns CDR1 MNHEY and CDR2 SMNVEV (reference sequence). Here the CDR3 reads CASSSPGASTYNEQFF. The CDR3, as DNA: TGTGCCAGCAGTTCCCCCGGGGCTAGCACCTACAATGAGCAGTTCTTC.